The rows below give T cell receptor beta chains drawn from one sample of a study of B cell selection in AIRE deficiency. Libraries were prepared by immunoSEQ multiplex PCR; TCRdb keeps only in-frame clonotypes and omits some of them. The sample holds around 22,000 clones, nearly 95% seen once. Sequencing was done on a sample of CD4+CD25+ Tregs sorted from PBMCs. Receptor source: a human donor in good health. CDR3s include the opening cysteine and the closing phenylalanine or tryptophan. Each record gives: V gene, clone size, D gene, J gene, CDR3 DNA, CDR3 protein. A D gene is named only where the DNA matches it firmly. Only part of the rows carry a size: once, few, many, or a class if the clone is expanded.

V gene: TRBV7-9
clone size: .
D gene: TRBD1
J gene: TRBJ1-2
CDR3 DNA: TGTGCCAGCAGCTCCAGGGGGGACTATGGCTACACCTTC
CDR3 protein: CASSSRGDYGYTF

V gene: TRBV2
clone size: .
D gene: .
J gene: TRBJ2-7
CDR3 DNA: TGTGCCAGCACTGAGTCGGGGAACGAGCAGTACTTC
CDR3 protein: CASTESGNEQYF

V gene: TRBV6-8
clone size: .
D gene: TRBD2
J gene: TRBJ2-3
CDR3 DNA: TGTGCCAGCAGTTACGCGGGAGACACAGATACGCAGTATTTT
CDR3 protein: CASSYAGDTDTQYF

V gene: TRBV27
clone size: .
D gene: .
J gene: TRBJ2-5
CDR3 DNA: TGTGCCAGCAGTTTATGGGGAGAGACCCAGTACTTC
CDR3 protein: CASSLWGETQYF

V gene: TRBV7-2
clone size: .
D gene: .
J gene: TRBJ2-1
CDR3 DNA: TGTGCCAGCAGCTTCTCCGGGACGGGATTAAATGAGCAGTTCTTC
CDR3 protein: CASSFSGTGLNEQFF

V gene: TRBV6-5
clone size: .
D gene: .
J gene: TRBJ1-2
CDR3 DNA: TGTGCCAGCAGTTACGGGGAGGACCAATATGGCTACACCTTC
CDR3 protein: CASSYGEDQYGYTF

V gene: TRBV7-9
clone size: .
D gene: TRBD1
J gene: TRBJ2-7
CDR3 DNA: TGTGCCAGCAGCTCTCCGGGACAGGGGGCCTACGAGCAGTACTTC
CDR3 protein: CASSSPGQGAYEQYF

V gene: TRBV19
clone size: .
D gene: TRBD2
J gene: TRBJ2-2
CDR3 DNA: TGTGCCAGTACTCGGCTAGCGGGAACCGGGGAGCTGTTTTTT
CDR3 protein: CASTRLAGTGELFF

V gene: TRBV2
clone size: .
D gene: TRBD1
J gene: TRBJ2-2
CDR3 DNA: TGTGCCAGCGAAGGGACAGGGGACACCGGGGAGCTGTTTTTT
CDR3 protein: CASEGTGDTGELFF

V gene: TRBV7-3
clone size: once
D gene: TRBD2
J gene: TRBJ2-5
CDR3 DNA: TGTGCCAGCAGCACCGGGACTAGGGGAGAGACCCAGTACTTC
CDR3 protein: CASSTGTRGETQYF

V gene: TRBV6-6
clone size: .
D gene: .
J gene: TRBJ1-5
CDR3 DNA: TGTGCCAGCAGTTACGAACAGAAAGACAATCAGCCCCAGCATTTT
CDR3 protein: CASSYEQKDNQPQHF

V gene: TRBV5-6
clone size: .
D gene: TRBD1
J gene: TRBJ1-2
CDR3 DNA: TGTGCCAGCAGCTTGGGGACAGGGGGTTTAGGCTATGGCTACACCTTC
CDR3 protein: CASSLGTGGLGYGYTF

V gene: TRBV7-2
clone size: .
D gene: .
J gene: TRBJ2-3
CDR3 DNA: TGTGCCAGCAGCCCAGCATTTCGAACAGATACGCAGTATTTT
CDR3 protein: CASSPAFRTDTQYF

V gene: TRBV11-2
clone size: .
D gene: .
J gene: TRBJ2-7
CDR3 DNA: TGTGCCAGCAGTTCGGGACCGATCTCCTACGAGCAGTACTTC
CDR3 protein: CASSSGPISYEQYF

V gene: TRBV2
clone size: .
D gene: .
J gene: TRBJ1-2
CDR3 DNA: TGTGCCAGCACCCCGAGTACCCGTCACAACTCTAACTATGGCTACACCTTC
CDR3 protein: CASTPSTRHNSNYGYTF

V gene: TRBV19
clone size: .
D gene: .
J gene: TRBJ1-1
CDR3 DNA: TGTGCCAGTACCTCGGGGGGACTGAACACTGAAGCTTTCTTT
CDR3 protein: CASTSGGLNTEAFF

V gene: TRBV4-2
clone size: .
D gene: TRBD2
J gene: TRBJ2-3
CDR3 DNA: TGTGCCAGCAGCCACGCTAGCGGGAGGGCCCTCTGGTCGGATACGCAGTATTTT
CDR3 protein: CASSHASGRALWSDTQYF

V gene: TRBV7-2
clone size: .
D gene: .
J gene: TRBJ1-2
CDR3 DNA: TGTGCCAGCAGCTTAGGACCCACCTACTATGGCTACACCTTC
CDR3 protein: CASSLGPTYYGYTF

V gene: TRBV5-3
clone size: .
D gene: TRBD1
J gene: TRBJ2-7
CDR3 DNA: TGTGCCAGCAGCTCGACAGGGGGCTTCTACGAGCAGTACTTC
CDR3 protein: CASSSTGGFYEQYF

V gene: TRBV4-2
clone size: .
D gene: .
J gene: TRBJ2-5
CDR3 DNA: TGTGCCAGCAGCCAAGCGTGGGGGGGGGCATCAGAGACCCAGTACTTC
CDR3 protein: CASSQAWGGASETQYF

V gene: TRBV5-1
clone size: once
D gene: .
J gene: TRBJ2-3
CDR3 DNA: TGCGCCAGCAGCTTGGGGACCTATGACACAGATACGCAGTATTTT
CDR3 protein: CASSLGTYDTDTQYF

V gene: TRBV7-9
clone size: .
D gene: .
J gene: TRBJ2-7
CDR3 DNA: TGTGCCAGCAGCCTTAACTACTACGAGCAGTACTTC
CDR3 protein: CASSLNYYEQYF

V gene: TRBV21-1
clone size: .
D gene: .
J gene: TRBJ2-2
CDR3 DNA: TGTGCCAGCAGCAAGGCGTCAAGGGGGGCCAGCACCGGGGAGCTGTTTTTT
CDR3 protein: CASSKASRGASTGELFF

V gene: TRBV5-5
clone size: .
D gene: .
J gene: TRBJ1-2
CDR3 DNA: TGTGCCAGCAGCTGGACCGAAAACTATGGCTACACCTTC
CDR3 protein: CASSWTENYGYTF

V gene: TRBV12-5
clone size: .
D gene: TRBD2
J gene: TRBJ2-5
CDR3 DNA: TGTGCTAGTGGTTCGGCGGGAGTAGAGACCCAGTACTTC
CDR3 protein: CASGSAGVETQYF

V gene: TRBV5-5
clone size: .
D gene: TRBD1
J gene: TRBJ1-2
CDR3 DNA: TGTGCCAGCACCGGCAGGGGGCCCCTTGACTATGGCTACACCTTC
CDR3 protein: CASTGRGPLDYGYTF

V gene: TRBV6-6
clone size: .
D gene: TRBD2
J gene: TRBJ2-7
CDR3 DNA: TGTGCCAGCAGTTACTCACTAGCGTACTCCTACGAGCAGTACTTC
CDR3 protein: CASSYSLAYSYEQYF

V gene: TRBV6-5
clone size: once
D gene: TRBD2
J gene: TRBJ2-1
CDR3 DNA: TGTGCCAGCAGATCAACCGGGACTAGCACAAATGAGCAGTTCTTC
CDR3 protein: CASRSTGTSTNEQFF

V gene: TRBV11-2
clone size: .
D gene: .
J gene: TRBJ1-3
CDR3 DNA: TGTGCCAGCAGCCTAAGGGGTTTCTCTGGAAACACCATATATTTT
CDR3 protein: CASSLRGFSGNTIYF

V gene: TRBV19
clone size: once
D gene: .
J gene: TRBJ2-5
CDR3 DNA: TGTGCCAGTAGTATCAGGGAAGAGACCCAGTACTTC
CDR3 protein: CASSIREETQYF

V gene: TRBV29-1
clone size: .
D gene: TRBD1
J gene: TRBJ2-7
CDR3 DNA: TGCAGCGTTGAAGATCCGGGACAGGGATTTCCCTACGAGCAGTACTTC
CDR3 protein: CSVEDPGQGFPYEQYF

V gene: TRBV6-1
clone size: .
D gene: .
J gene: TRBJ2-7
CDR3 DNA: TGTGCCAGCAAGGTCGGAGCGGGCTACCGCTACGAGCAGTACTTC
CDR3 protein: CASKVGAGYRYEQYF

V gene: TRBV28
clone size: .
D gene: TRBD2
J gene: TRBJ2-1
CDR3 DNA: TGTGCCAGCAGTTTGGCTAGGCTAGCGGGTCTTAGAGAGCAGTTCTTC
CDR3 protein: CASSLARLAGLREQFF

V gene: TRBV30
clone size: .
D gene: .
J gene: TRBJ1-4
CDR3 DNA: TGTGCCTGGAGAGTTACGGGGACTGGTGAAAAACTGTTTTTT
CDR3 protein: CAWRVTGTGEKLFF

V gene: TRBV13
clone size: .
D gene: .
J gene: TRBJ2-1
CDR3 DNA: TGTGCCAGCAGCTTAATGAGGGAGCAGTTCTTC
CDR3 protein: CASSLMREQFF

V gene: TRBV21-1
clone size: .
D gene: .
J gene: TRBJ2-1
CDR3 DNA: TGTGCCAGCAGCAAAGGGCGGTTGGGTTTAGATGAGCAGTTCTTC
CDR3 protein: CASSKGRLGLDEQFF

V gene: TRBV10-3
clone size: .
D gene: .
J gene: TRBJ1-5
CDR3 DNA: TGTGCCATCAGCGGACAGCGGAGCAATCAGCCCCAGCATTTT
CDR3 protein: CAISGQRSNQPQHF

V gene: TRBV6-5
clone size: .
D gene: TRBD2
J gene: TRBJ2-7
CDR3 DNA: TGTGCCAGCGTTGGGGGGGGGAGCTACGAGCAGTACTTC
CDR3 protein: CASVGGGSYEQYF

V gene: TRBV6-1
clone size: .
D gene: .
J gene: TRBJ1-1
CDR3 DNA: TGTGCCAGCCATCGGCGGCCCATTAACACTGAAGCTTTCTTT
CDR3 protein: CASHRRPINTEAFF

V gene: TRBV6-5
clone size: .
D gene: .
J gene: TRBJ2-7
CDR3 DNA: TGTGCCAGCAGTTACTCGCCGGGTCCCTACGAGCAGTACTTC
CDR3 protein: CASSYSPGPYEQYF

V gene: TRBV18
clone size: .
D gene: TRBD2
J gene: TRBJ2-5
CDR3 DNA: TGTGCCAGCTCACCACCACTAGCGGGGCAAGAGACCCAGTACTTC
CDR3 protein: CASSPPLAGQETQYF

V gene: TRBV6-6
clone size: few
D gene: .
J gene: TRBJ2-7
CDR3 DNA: TGTGCCAGCAGTAGGGGCACCTACGAGCAGTACTTC
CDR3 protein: CASSRGTYEQYF

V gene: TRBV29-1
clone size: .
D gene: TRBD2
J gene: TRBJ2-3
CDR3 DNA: TGCAGCGTTGAAGCTCACGACTGGGGGACTAGCTATGGCACAGATACGCAGTATTTT
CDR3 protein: CSVEAHDWGTSYGTDTQYF

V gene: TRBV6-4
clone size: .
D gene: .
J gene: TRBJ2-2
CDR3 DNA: TGTGCCAGCAGCCGGACTCCGAACACCGGGGAGCTGTTTTTT
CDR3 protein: CASSRTPNTGELFF

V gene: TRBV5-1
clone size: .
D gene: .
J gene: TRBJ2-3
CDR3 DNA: TGCGCCAGCAGCTTGGAGGTGGGGGGTATTACGCAGTATTTT
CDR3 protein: CASSLEVGGITQYF

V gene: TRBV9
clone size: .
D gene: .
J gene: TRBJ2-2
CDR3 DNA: TGTGCCAGCAGCGTAGAATCGGGGGCCGGGGAGCTGTTTTTT
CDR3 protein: CASSVESGAGELFF

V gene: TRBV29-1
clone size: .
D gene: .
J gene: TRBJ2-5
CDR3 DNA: TGCAGCGGCCGGGGGGCCAGTATAGGGACCCAGTACTTC
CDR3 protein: CSGRGASIGTQYF

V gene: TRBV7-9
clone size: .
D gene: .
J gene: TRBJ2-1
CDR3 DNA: TGTGCCAGCAGTTTTGAGCGTAGCGGCCTCTCCTACAATGAGCAGTTCTTC
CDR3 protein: CASSFERSGLSYNEQFF

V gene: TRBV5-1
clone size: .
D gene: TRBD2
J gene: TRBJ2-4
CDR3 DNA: TGCGCCAGCACGGCGGGAGGGCCAGGATCCAAAAACATTCAGTACTTC
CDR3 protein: CASTAGGPGSKNIQYF

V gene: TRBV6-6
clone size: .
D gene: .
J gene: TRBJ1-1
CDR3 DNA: TGTGCCAGCAGTCGGCAGGGGAACACTGAAGCTTTCTTT
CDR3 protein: CASSRQGNTEAFF

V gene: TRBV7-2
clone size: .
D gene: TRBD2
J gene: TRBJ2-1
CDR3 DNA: TGTGCCAGCAGCCGGGGACTAGTTGAGCAGTTCTTC
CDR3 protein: CASSRGLVEQFF

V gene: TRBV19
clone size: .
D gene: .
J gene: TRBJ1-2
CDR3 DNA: TGTGCCAGTGCGGAAATGAGGGATGGCTACACCTTC
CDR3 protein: CASAEMRDGYTF

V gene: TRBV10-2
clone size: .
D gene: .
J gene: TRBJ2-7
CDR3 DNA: TGCGCCAGCAGACCCGGGGGGCTAACCTACGAGCAGTACTTC
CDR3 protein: CASRPGGLTYEQYF